Reported below is one T cell receptor beta chain. Its antigen target is currently unknown. Nothing much larger sits one base from this clone, and base qualities are not available. Each collaborating institution followed its own protocols to collect whole blood in K2EDTA tubes. For TCRbeta analysis, collaborators shipped samples in one of three forms: frozen whole blood, isolated PBMCs, or DNA extracted from either of those sample types. This sample was included in a study of blood T cell repertoires in COVID-19 (dated by TCRdb to the early 2020s). Notes on the research overall: The collaborator samples originated in the United States, Italy and Spain and spanned the acute and convalescent phases of COVID-19. The material from the prospective study consisted of cDNA or gDNA derived from T cells, B-cell-depleted T cells, or PBMCs. The dataset comprised deeply sampled blood TCRbeta repertoires from subjects exposed to, actively infected with, or recovered from COVID-19. The repertoires were released in a freely available public database meant as a resource for research on the immune response to SARS-CoV-2. Samples came from the ongoing ImmuneRACE study (first 160 participants) plus 1,254 subjects from 6 global collaborators. Nearly every sample came with metadata listing a de-identified subject ID, COVID-19 status, age in years and sex. Where available, HLA class I and class II types were obtained from metadata supplied by the sample provider rather than from assay-based typing. Broader findings and caveats from the paper: The quantity of clinical and demographic metadata differed by source and by participant and was supplied without curation.

As encoded in the germline V gene (reference sequence), CDR1 is MNHEY while CDR2 is SMNVEV. The junction carries 12 bases between V and J, which are trimmed by 2 bases and 8 bases respectively. Measured from the cysteine to the phenylalanine, the CDR3 is 14 residues long. Only CDR3 DNA is held: 42 bases, read in frame from base 1. TCRbeta CDR3 regions were amplified from genomic DNA using the immunoSEQ Assay, a bias-controlled multiplex PCR. Processing in the source paper ran as follows. The number of nucleated cells in each sample was estimated by amplification of reference gene primers within the assay. Sequence reads were collapsed and filtered to measure the absolute abundance of every unique TCRbeta CDR3 rearrangement. For each sample, productive Simpson clonality was calculated by taking the square root of Simpson's diversity index across productive rearrangements. TCRdb took over this immuneACCESS table, retaining in-frame rearrangements with V and J assigned. Such tables are incomplete; in checked studies, under half of the missing clones stem from an unresolved V gene, and the remainder is unexplained. D and trimming were read from the DNA, whereas the V and J calls and clone size are those reported in that table. The sample has 350,000 to 550,000 clones on record, about 89% of them singletons. Approximately 4.3% of the sample comes from the top ten.

The TCR originated in a woman in her twenties or thirties with acute or convalescent COVID-19. The chain is made from TRBV27 and TRBJ1-4; TRBD1 is a possible D gene, resting on 6 matching bases. Material for sequencing was peripheral blood. The base sequence is TGTGCCAGCAGTTTAAGGGGGTTGAAAGAAAAACTGTTTTTT. Its translation reads: CASSLRGLKEKLFF.